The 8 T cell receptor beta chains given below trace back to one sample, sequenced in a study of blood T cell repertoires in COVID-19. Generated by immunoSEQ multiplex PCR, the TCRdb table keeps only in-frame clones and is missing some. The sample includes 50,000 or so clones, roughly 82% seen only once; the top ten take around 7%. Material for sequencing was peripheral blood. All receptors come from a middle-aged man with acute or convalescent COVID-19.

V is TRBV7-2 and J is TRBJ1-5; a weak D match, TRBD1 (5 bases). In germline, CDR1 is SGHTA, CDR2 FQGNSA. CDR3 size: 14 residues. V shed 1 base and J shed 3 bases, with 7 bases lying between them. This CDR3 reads CASSLVGVNQPQHF. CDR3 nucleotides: TGTGCCAGCAGCTTAGTAGGGGTCAATCAGCCCCAGCATTTT.

The DNA for the CDR3 is TGTGCCAGCTCGCCCGGAGAGGGGAGGGGGTACGAGCAGTACTTC. This gives the protein CASSPGEGRGYEQYF. The V and J genes are TRBV18 and TRBJ2-7; maybe TRBD2 (7 bases). The CDR3 sequence is 15 residues long. Trimming removed 6 bases at V and 4 bases at J, with 19 bases between. In germline, CDR1 is KGHSH, CDR2 LQKENI.

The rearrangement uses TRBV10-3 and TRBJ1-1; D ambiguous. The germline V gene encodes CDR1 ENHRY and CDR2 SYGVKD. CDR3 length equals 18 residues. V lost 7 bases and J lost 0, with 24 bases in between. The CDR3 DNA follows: TGTGCCATCACTGCACGACAACCCATCCAAAACATGAACACTGAAGCTTTCTTT. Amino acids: CAITARQPIQNMNTEAFF.

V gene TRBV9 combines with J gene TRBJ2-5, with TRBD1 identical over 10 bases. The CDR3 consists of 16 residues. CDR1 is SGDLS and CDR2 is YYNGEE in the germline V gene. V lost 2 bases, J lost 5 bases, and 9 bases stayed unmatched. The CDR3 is CASSVGTGVRLETQYF. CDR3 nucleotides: TGTGCCAGCAGCGTCGGGACAGGGGTGAGGCTGGAGACCCAGTACTTC.

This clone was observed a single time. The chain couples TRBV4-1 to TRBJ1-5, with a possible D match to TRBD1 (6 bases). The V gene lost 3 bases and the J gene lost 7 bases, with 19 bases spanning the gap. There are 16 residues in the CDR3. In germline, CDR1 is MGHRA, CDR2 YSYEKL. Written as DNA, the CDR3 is TGCGCCAGCAGCCACCCCGGGCCTCAGGGGACCCAGCCCCAGCATTTT. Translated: CASSHPGPQGTQPQHF.

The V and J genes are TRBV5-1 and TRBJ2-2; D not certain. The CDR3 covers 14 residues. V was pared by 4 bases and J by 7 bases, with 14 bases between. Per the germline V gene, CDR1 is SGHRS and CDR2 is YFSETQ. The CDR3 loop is CASSLRLTGGELFF. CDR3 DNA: TGCGCCAGCAGCCTTCGACTCACCGGCGGGGAGCTGTTTTTT.

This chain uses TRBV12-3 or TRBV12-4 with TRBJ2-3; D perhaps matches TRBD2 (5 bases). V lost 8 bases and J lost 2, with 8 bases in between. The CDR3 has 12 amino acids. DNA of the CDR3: TGTGCCAGCTCCGGGAACACAGATACGCAGTATTTT. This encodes CASSGNTDTQYF.

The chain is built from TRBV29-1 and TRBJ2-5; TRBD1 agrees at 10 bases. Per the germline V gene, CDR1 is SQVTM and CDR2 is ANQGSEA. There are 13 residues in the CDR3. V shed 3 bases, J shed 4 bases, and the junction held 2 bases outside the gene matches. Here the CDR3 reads CSVEGDRGETQYF. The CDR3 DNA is TGCAGCGTTGAGGGGGACAGGGGAGAGACCCAGTACTTC.